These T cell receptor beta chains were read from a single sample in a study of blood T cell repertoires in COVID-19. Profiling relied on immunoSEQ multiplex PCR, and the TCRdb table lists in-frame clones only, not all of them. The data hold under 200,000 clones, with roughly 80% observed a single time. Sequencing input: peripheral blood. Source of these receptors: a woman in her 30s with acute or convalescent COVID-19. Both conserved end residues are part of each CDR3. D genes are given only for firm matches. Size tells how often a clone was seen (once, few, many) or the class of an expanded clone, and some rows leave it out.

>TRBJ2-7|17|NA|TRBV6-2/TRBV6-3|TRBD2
TGTGCCAGCAGTGGCGCGGGACTAGCGGGAGGGCTCCGCGAGCAGTACTTC
CASSGAGLAGGLREQYF
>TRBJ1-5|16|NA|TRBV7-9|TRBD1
TGTGCCAGCAGCTTAGGACAGGGCCGAGGGAATCAGCCCCAGCATTTT
CASSLGQGRGNQPQHF
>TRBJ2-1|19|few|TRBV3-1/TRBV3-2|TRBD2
TGTGCCAGCAGCCCGAGGGGTAGCGGGGGCCCCAGCCTATACAATGAGCAGTTCTTC
CASSPRGSGGPSLYNEQFF
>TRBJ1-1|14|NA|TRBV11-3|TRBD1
TGTGCCAGCAGCCCGGGACAGATGAACACTGAAGCTTTCTTT
CASSPGQMNTEAFF
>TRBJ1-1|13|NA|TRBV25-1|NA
TGTGCCAGCGGAAAGGGGGGGAGCACTGAAGCTTTCTTT
CASGKGGSTEAFF
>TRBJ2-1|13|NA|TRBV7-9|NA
TGTGCCAGCAGCTTAGACTTTTACAATGAGCAGTTCTTC
CASSLDFYNEQFF
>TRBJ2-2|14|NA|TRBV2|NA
TGTGCCAGCAGTGAACAGGGTTACACCGGGGAGCTGTTTTTT
CASSEQGYTGELFF
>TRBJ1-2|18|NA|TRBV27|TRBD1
TGTGCCAGCAGTTCTCATCGGGACAGGGGGTTTATTCTCGGTGGCTACACCTTC
CASSSHRDRGFILGGYTF
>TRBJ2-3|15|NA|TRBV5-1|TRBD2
TGCGCCAGCAGCTTGTCCACTAGCGGCACAGATACGCAGTATTTT
CASSLSTSGTDTQYF
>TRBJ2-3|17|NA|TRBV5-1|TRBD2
TGCGCCAGCAGCTTGGGGGCGACCGGACTAGCGGGACATACGCAGTATTTT
CASSLGATGLAGHTQYF
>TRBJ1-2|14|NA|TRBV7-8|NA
TGTGCCAGCAGCTTAGGTGGGGCTGGCTATGGCTACACCTTC
CASSLGGAGYGYTF
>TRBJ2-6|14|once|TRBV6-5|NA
TGTGCCAGCAAAGGGAGATCGGGGGCCAACGTCCTGACTTTC
CASKGRSGANVLTF
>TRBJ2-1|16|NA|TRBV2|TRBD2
TGTGCCAGCAGTGGGACTAGCGGGAGGTCCTACAATGAGCAGTTCTTC
CASSGTSGRSYNEQFF
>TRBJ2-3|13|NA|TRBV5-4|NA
TGTGCCAGCAGTACCCGACAGACAGATACGCAGTATTTT
CASSTRQTDTQYF
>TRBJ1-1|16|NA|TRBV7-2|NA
TGTGCCAGCAGCTTAGACCGCGGAGCCCCGAACACTGAAGCTTTCTTT
CASSLDRGAPNTEAFF
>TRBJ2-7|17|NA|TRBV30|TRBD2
TGTGCCTGGAGTGTACAAAGGACTAGCGGACAAGGTGGCGAGCAGTACTTC
CAWSVQRTSGQGGEQYF
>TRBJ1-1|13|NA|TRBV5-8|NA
TGTGCCAGCAGCCGACGACCGGGCACTGAAGCTTTCTTT
CASSRRPGTEAFF
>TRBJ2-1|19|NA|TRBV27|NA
TGTGCCAGCAGTTTAGCGGGGTCGTCTCGAGAACCCCCCTACAATGAGCAGTTCTTC
CASSLAGSSREPPYNEQFF
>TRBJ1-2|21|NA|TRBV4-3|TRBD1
TGCGCCAGCAGCCAAGTTAGAGGTGGGACAGGCCCCTATACTACTAACTATGGCTACACCTTC
CASSQVRGGTGPYTTNYGYTF
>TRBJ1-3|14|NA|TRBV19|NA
TGTGCCAGTAGTGAACAGAGCTCTGGAAACACCATATATTTT
CASSEQSSGNTIYF
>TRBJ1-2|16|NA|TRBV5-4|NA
TGTGCCAGCAGCTTGGGGTTTGGGAAAGGGGCAGGTGGCTACACCTTC
CASSLGFGKGAGGYTF
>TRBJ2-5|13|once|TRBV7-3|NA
TGTGCCAGCAGCTTAGGAGGGTACGAGACCCAGTACTTC
CASSLGGYETQYF
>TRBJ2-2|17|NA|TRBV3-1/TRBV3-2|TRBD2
TGTGCCAGCAGCCGGGGACTAGCGGGCGGGGGCACCGGGGAGCTGTTTTTT
CASSRGLAGGGTGELFF
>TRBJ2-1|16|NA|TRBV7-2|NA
TGTGCCAGCAGCTTATATCCTCGGCAGGGGAGCAATGAGCAGTTCTTC
CASSLYPRQGSNEQFF
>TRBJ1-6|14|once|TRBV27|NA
TGTGCCAGCAGTTTTCTCCCCCGGAATTCACCCCTCCACTTT
CASSFLPRNSPLHF
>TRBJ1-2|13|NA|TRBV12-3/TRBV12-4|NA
TGTGCCAGCAGTTTTGGCAGGGGCTATGGCTACACCTTC
CASSFGRGYGYTF
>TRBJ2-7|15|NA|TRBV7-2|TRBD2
TGTGCCAGCAGCCTCAGGACTAGCGGGATGGGTGAGCAGTACTTC
CASSLRTSGMGEQYF
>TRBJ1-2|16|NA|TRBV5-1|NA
TGCGCCAGCAGCCTCAAAGGGGGGGATCGAGTCTATGGCTACACCTTC
CASSLKGGDRVYGYTF
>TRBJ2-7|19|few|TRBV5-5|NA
TGTGCCAGCAGCTTGGCCATATTAACAGGGAGGGCGAGGGCTGACGAGCAGTACTTC
CASSLAILTGRARADEQYF
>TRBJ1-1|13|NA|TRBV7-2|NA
TGTGCCAGCAGCTTTCCAGACAAGACTGAAGCTTTCTTT
CASSFPDKTEAFF
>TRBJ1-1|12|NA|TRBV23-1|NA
TGCGCCAGCACGGGAGTTTTTACTGAAGCTTTCTTT
CASTGVFTEAFF
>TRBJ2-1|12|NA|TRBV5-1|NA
TGCGCCAGCAGCTTGGTCCGGGATGAGCAGTTCTTC
CASSLVRDEQFF
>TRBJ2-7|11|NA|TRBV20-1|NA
TGCAGTGCTAGGGAGGGCTACGAGCAGTACTTC
CSAREGYEQYF
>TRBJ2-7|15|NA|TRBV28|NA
TGTGCCAGCAGTACCCCCCGGGGTGTGGGATACGAGCAGTACTTC
CASSTPRGVGYEQYF
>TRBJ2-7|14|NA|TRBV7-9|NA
TGTGCCAGCAGCTTAGTCACAGGGAACTACGAGCAGTACTTC
CASSLVTGNYEQYF
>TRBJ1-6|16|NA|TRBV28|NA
TGTGCCAGCAGTCCGACGGGTGGGGGCCAGGCATCACCCCTCCACTTT
CASSPTGGGQASPLHF
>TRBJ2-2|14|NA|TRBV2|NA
TGTGCCAGCAGATCTACAGTTAACACCGGGGAGCTGTTTTTT
CASRSTVNTGELFF
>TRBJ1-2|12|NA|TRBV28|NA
TGTGCCACCGATACAGGGTCTTACGGCTACACCTTC
CATDTGSYGYTF
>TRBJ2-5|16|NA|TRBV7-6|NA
TGTGCCAGCAGCTTAGCGCCCAGGTCGGCCCAAGAGACCCAGTACTTC
CASSLAPRSAQETQYF
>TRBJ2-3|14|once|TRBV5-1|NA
TGCGCCAGCAGCTTGTCACCGTCGGGTGATACGCAGTATTTT
CASSLSPSGDTQYF
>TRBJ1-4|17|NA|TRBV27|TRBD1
TGTGCCAGCAGTTGGACAGGGGGCGCGGGGCTCCTAGAAAAACTGTTTTTT
CASSWTGGAGLLEKLFF
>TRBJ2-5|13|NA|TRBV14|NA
TGTGCCAGCAGCCAAGATGCGCGTTCGACCCAGTACTTC
CASSQDARSTQYF
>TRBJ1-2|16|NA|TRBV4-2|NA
TGTGCCAGCAGCCAAGAGTCACAGGGACGTAACTATGGCTACACCTTC
CASSQESQGRNYGYTF
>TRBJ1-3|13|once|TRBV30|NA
TGTGCCTGGGGACACAGCTCTGGAAACACCATATATTTT
CAWGHSSGNTIYF
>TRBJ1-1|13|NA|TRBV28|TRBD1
TGTGCCAGCAGCCACGGGACAGGGAGAGGAGCTTTCTTT
CASSHGTGRGAFF
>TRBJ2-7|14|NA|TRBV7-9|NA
TGTGCCAGCAGCTTAGGGACAGCATCCTACGAGCAGTACTTC
CASSLGTASYEQYF